This TCR beta chain came from a study of blood T cell repertoires in COVID-19. The overall study: Sources were T cells, B-cell-depleted T cells, or PBMCs; the material itself was cDNA or gDNA.

In the original workflow: Amplified reference gene primers provided the basis for estimating nucleated cell counts. The table came from immunoSEQ multiplex PCR; TCRdb's copy has only in-frame clones and leaves some out. That table gives V, J and clone size, and the DNA gave D and trimming. In the table there are 250,000 to 300,000 clones, 80% to 90% of which are singletons. V was clipped by 0 bases and J by 1 base; unmatched bases: 8. CDR1 and CDR2 from the germline V gene are LGHNA and YNFKEQ. This CDR3 region has 17 residues. This rearrangement joins TRBV4-2 to TRBJ2-7, with 8 bases aligning to TRBD2. The material sequenced was peripheral blood. The source is a woman in her sixties or seventies with COVID-19, enrolled during active disease. CDR3 DNA sequence: TGTGCCAGCAGCCAAGAAGGAATGGGACTAGTTTCCTACGAGCAGTACTTC. Residues: CASSQEGMGLVSYEQYF.